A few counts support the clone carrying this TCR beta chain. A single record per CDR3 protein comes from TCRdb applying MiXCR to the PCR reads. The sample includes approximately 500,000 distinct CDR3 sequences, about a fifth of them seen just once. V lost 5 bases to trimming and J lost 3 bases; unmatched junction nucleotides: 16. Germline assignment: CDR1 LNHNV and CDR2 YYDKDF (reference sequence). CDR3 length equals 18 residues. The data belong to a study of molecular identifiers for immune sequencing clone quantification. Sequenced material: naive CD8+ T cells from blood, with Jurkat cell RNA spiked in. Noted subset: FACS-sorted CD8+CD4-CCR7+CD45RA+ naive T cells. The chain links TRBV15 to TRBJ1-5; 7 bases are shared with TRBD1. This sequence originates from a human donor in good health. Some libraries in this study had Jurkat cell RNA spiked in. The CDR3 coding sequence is TGTGCCACCAGCCCGAACCCCAGGGGGGCACTAGTCAATCAGCCCCAGCATTTT. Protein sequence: CATSPNPRGALVNQPQHF.